This entry lists 27 T cell receptor beta chains sequenced from one sample in a study of shared clonotypes between healthy human individuals. Sequenced by immunoSEQ multiplex PCR; TCRdb stores in-frame clones only, minus some. The top ten hold about 0.35% of the sample, which has 1.4 million or so clones, just under 99% seen once. Sequencing input: naive CD4+ T cells sorted from blood. Subset in this sample: CD45RA+ positively selected. These receptors all stem from a man younger than 40 in good health.

The chain carries TRBV9 and TRBJ2-1, with 11 bases aligning to TRBD2. Per the germline V gene, CDR1 is SGDLS and CDR2 is YYNGEE. V trimming: 4 bases; J trimming: 3 bases; junction bases outside the gene matches: 9. The CDR3 is 17 residues long. The CDR3 protein is CASSPTIAGGFYNEQFF. CDR3 DNA: TGTGCCAGCAGCCCAACAATAGCGGGAGGGTTCTACAATGAGCAGTTCTTC.

The chain couples TRBV15 to TRBJ2-1; D remains ambiguous. V was trimmed by 1 base and J by 5 bases, leaving 9 bases between them. The CDR3 is 14 residues long. Looked up from germline, CDR1 is LNHNV and CDR2 is YYDKDF (reference sequence). The CDR3 sequence: CATSRGDIDNEQFF. CDR3 bases: TGTGCCACCAGCAGAGGAGACATCGACAATGAGCAGTTCTTC.

The chain couples TRBV9 to TRBJ2-1; TRBD2 agrees at 11 bases. This CDR3 is 17 amino acids long. Germline values: CDR1 SGDLS, CDR2 YYNGEE. The ends lost 0 bases at V and 9 bases at J; junction bases unmatched: 11. The CDR3 DNA sequence: TGTGCCAGCAGCGTAGGCGTTGTAGCGGGAGGGCGAGGTGAGCAGTTCTTC. It translates to CASSVGVVAGGRGEQFF.

CDR3 sequence: CSVGDSLYEQYF. The CDR3 nucleotides are TGCAGCGTTGGAGACAGTCTATACGAGCAGTACTTC. The chain employs TRBV29-1 and TRBJ2-7, with a tentative D call TRBD1 (5 bases). Trimming pared 4 bases from V and 4 bases from J, leaving 11 bases between. Germline CDR1 and CDR2: SQVTM and ANQGSEA. This CDR3 region has 12 residues.

The V call is TRBV5-1, the J call TRBJ2-3, with 8 bases aligning to TRBD2. Germline V gene data show CDR1 as SGHRS and CDR2 as YFSETQ. The junction had 5 bases not matched to a gene; V was cut back by 1 base and J by 1 base. This CDR3 comprises 16 residues. The DNA of the CDR3 is TGCGCCAGCAGCTTGAGTCCACTAGCGGGCACAGATACGCAGTATTTT. Translated: CASSLSPLAGTDTQYF.

This chain joins TRBV28 and TRBJ2-3; TRBD1 might be the D (7 bases). The CDR3 covers 15 residues. Per the germline V gene, CDR1 is MDHEN and CDR2 is SYDVKM. The V gene lost 4 bases and the J gene lost 4 bases, with 15 bases spanning the gap. The DNA of the CDR3 is TGTGCCAGCAGTTCGAGGCAGGGGGGTGCAGATACGCAGTATTTT. Protein: CASSSRQGGADTQYF.

The chain links TRBV5-6 to TRBJ2-7, with D uncertain. The CDR3 length is 14 residues. Germline lookup yields CDR1 SGHDT and CDR2 YYEEEE. V dropped 4 bases and J dropped 3 bases, with 14 bases sitting between them. The CDR3 region has the DNA TGTGCCAGCAGCCGGACGGCCCTCTACTACGAGCAGTACTTC. The encoded protein is CASSRTALYYEQYF. The variable domain in full, with the rest retrieved from reference TRBV5-6 and TRBJ2-7, is DAGVTQSPTHLIKTRGQQVTLRCSPKSGHDTVSWYQQALGQGPQFIFQYYEEEERQRGNFPDRFSGHQFPNYSSELNVNALLLGDSALYLCASSRTALYYEQYFGPGTRLTVT.

The rearrangement uses TRBV9 and TRBJ1-5; D is undetermined. CDR1 and CDR2 from the germline V gene are SGDLS and YYNGEE. V was pared by 0 bases and J by 9 bases, with 7 bases between. The CDR3 sequence is 12 residues long. Here the CDR3 DNA reads TGTGCCAGCAGCGTAGGGGTTGGGCCCCAGCATTTT. Amino acids: CASSVGVGPQHF.

The V and J genes are TRBV5-1 and TRBJ2-7, with D perhaps TRBD2 (5 bases). The germline CDR1 and CDR2 sequences are SGHRS and YFSETQ. V lost 9 bases, J lost 3 bases, and 16 bases lay in between. The CDR3 extends over 13 amino acids. The CDR3 protein is CATTEGDGYEQYF. The CDR3 DNA reads as TGCGCCACCACAGAGGGAGACGGCTACGAGCAGTACTTC.

The CDR3 DNA sequence: TGTGCCAGCGGTTTCCGGGCGGAGACCCAGTACTTC. It codes for CASGFRAETQYF. The chain carries TRBV6-5 and TRBJ2-5; D is unclear. Between the trimmed V and J ends, which lost 8 bases and 5 bases, there was a span of 12 bases. The CDR3 loop spans 12 amino acids. The germline V gene encodes CDR1 MNHEY and CDR2 SVGAGI.

This chain connects TRBV6-1 to TRBJ1-5; a weak D match, TRBD1 (6 bases). Trimming removed 6 bases at V and 8 bases at J, with 17 bases between. This CDR3 is built from 14 residues. Germline V gene sequence: CDR1 MNHNS, CDR2 SASEGT. The CDR3 DNA is TGTGCCAGCAGGGTGGGGGGGCGCGGAGAGCCCCAGCATTTT. Amino acids: CASRVGGRGEPQHF.

This chain uses TRBV19 with TRBJ2-2; D assignment may be TRBD1 or TRBD2 (5 bases each). The CDR3 is 14 amino acids. V was trimmed by 7 bases and J by 5 bases, leaving 14 bases between them. Germline V lookup: CDR1 LNHDA, CDR2 SQIVND (reference sequence). The CDR3 is CASTHGGRTGELFF. The CDR3 region has the DNA TGTGCCAGTACCCATGGGGGTAGGACCGGGGAGCTGTTTTTT.

The chain carries TRBV25-1 and TRBJ2-3, with 7 bases fitting TRBD2. The CDR3 has 16 residues. The trim removed 4 bases at V and 2 bases at J, leaving 9 bases unmatched. Germline CDR1 and CDR2: MGHDK and SYGVNS. CDR3 in DNA: TGTGCCAGCAGTGGAAAGGCGGGAGCCAACACAGATACGCAGTATTTT. It encodes CASSGKAGANTDTQYF.

The chain uses TRBV7-9 and TRBJ2-7; 9 bases are shared with TRBD2. V shed 4 bases, J shed 3 bases, and the junction held 10 bases outside the gene matches. CDR3 length: 16 residues. Germline values: CDR1 SEHNR, CDR2 FQNEAQ (reference sequence). CDR3 amino acids: CASSSVGGRVYYEQYF. CDR3 bases: TGTGCCAGCAGCTCCGTCGGCGGGAGGGTTTACTACGAGCAGTACTTC.

J is TRBJ2-7 and V is TRBV7-6; D may be TRBD2 (6 bases). Trimming took off 5 bases at V and 2 bases at J, with 13 bases between the two ends. This CDR3 has 14 amino acids. CDR1 is SGHVS, CDR2 FNYEAQ, per germline. The CDR3 DNA reads as TGTGCCAGCAGCCCGACCCCGGGGGCCTACGAGCAGTACTTC. Amino acid sequence: CASSPTPGAYEQYF.

This clone was picked up one time. V is TRBV5-6 and J is TRBJ2-1; D is unresolved. With 0 bases removed from V and 0 bases from J, the gap between germline ends came to 4 bases. There are 14 residues in the CDR3. Germline CDR1 reads SGHDT; CDR2 reads YYEEEE. Here the CDR3 DNA reads TGTGCCAGCAGCTTGGGAAACTCCTACAATGAGCAGTTCTTC. Encoded protein: CASSLGNSYNEQFF.

The chain carries TRBV10-1 and TRBJ2-3; D gene unclear. V lost 4 bases, J lost 4 bases, and 9 bases lay in between. Germline V gives CDR1 WNHNN, CDR2 SYGVQD (reference sequence). The CDR3 is 13 residues long. CDR3 nucleotide sequence: TGCGCCAGCAGTGGGTCTAGGGCAGATACGCAGTATTTT. This codes for CASSGSRADTQYF.

This rearrangement joins TRBV19 to TRBJ2-7; D is possibly TRBD1 or TRBD2 (5 bases each). V gave up 7 bases and J gave up 7 bases, with 20 bases separating them. The CDR3 contains 14 residues. Looked up from germline, CDR1 is LNHDA and CDR2 is SQIVND (reference sequence). The CDR3 region is CASKEDTSLREQYF. For the CDR3, the DNA is TGTGCCAGTAAGGAGGACACCAGTTTAAGGGAGCAGTACTTC.

CDR3 bases: TGTGCCAGCAGCGTATCAGGTGGAACTAGCGGGATCTACGAGCAGTACTTC. Amino acid sequence: CASSVSGGTSGIYEQYF. The chain is built from TRBV9 and TRBJ2-7; the match to TRBD2 covers 10 bases. V lost 1 base to trimming and J lost 3 bases; unmatched junction nucleotides: 10. The CDR3 has 17 amino acids. CDR1 and CDR2 (germline): SGDLS, YYNGEE.

The CDR3 coding sequence is TGTGCCAGTAGTCCAGGGACAGGGGGCACAACTAATGAAAAACTGTTTTTT. Amino acids: CASSPGTGGTTNEKLFF. The chain uses TRBV19 and TRBJ1-4, with TRBD1 matching 12 bases. V was clipped by 5 bases and J by 0 bases; unmatched bases: 4. Germline CDR1 LNHDA, CDR2 SQIVND (reference sequence). This CDR3 comprises 17 residues.

This clone was counted once. A read error may produce the germline difference seen at one junction end. The genes are TRBV14 and TRBJ1-2; possibly TRBD1 for D (5 bases). This CDR3 has 13 residues. Germline V gene sequence: CDR1 SGHDN, CDR2 FVKESK. CDR3 sequence reads: CASSQDLSGKVSF. DNA for the CDR3: TGTGCCAGCAGCCAAGATTTGTCAGGGAAAGTCTCCTTC.

The V call is TRBV19, the J call TRBJ2-3; D is unclear. Germline assignment: CDR1 LNHDA and CDR2 SQIVND (reference sequence). V was pared by 9 bases and J by 1 base, with 17 bases between. The CDR3 runs to 15 residues. The CDR3 DNA reads as TGTGCCAGCGAATCCAGACCGTCGGGCACAGATACGCAGTATTTT. Encoded protein: CASESRPSGTDTQYF.

Regarding this clone: The same CDR3 is also encoded by other DNA sequences in this sample. The CDR3 loop reads CASSSGTGGNQPQHF. The DNA for the CDR3 is TGTGCCAGCAGTTCCGGGACAGGGGGCAATCAGCCCCAGCATTTT. The chain recombines TRBV5-4 with TRBJ1-5, with TRBD1 matching over 10 bases. Germline CDR1 reads SGHNT; CDR2 reads YYREEE (reference sequence). Trimming took 5 bases from V and 2 from J; bases not matched to a gene: 4. The CDR3 length is 15 residues.

V is TRBV4-1 and J is TRBJ1-4; D unresolved. The CDR3 contains 14 residues. Germline CDR1 is MGHRA and CDR2 is YSYEKL. V was shortened by 1 base and J by 2 bases, with 5 bases between the two germline ends. This CDR3 is CASSQGLTNEKLFF. In nucleotides, the CDR3 is TGCGCCAGCAGCCAAGGGCTGACTAATGAAAAACTGTTTTTT.

The chain combines TRBV6-5 with TRBJ2-7; no clear D. Trimming left V 0 bases short and J 7 bases short, with 13 bases between. From germline, CDR1 is MNHEY and CDR2 SVGAGI. The CDR3 totals 14 residues. The CDR3 sequence is CASSYSKLSREQYF. As DNA, the CDR3 is TGTGCCAGCAGTTACTCGAAGCTTAGCCGTGAGCAGTACTTC.

This chain links TRBV4-3 with TRBJ1-2; D is unclear. CDR3 size: 15 residues. Germline CDR1 and CDR2: LGHNA and YSLEER. Trimming cost V 4 bases and J 4 bases, with 16 bases left between them. DNA for the CDR3: TGCGCCAGCAGCCGTATGAACGAAATGGGCTATGGCTACACCTTC. Translation: CASSRMNEMGYGYTF.

This sequence joins TRBV4-1 and TRBJ2-5; D unclear. Germline-derived CDR1 and CDR2 are MGHRA and YSYEKL. Between the trimmed V and J ends, which lost 1 base and 5 bases, there was a span of 17 bases. This CDR3 comprises 16 residues. As DNA, the CDR3 is TGCGCCAGCAGCCAAGTTTTTTCACCATCTGGGGAGACCCAGTACTTC. Amino acids: CASSQVFSPSGETQYF.